These 23 T cell receptor beta chains were sequenced from one sample in a study of T-cell memory formation after mild COVID-19. TCRdb called the 5' RACE reads again in MiXCR, with one record for every CDR3 protein. The sample contains hundreds of thousands of distinct CDR3 sequences, 20% to 30% of which appear only once. Sequencing was carried out using PBMCs or a T cell subset sorted from them (not recorded which). The receptor source for this set is an adult woman who had mild COVID-19 (a few samples of this study predate the infection). Cell type and time point are not known.

This clonotype was seen a handful of times. V is TRBV5-1 and J is TRBJ2-7, with 8 bases that match TRBD1. CDR1 SGHRS and CDR2 YFSETQ come from the germline V gene. V lost 0 bases, J lost 7 bases, and 6 bases stayed unmatched. The CDR3 loop spans 14 amino acids. In nucleotides, the CDR3 is TGCGCCAGCAGCTTGGGGACAGGGCAGCGTGAGCAGTACTTC. Its protein product is CASSLGTGQREQYF.

This clonotype was observed at least ten times. V is TRBV24-1 and J is TRBJ1-1; D unclear. The length of the CDR3 is 12 residues. V lost 4 bases and J lost 3, with 5 bases in between. CDR1 KGHDR and CDR2 SFDVKD come from the germline V gene. The CDR3 reads CATSDRDTEAFF. CDR3 sequence (DNA): TGTGCCACCAGTGACCGGGACACTGAAGCTTTCTTT.

The DNA of the CDR3 is TGTGCCAGCAGCTTGGGGAGGGGGAATAATGAAAAACTGTTTTTT. Amino acid sequence: CASSLGRGNNEKLFF. The chain uses TRBV7-9 and TRBJ1-4, with a possible D match to TRBD1 (6 bases). The V end was cut by 3 bases, the J end by 4 bases, with 12 bases between. The CDR3 sequence is 15 residues long. Germline V gene sequence: CDR1 SEHNR, CDR2 FQNEAQ (reference sequence).

The CDR3 sequence: CASNDRGGNTEAFF. CDR3 sequence (DNA): TGTGCCAGCAACGACAGGGGTGGGAACACTGAAGCTTTCTTT. This chain joins TRBV12-3 or TRBV12-4 and TRBJ1-1; 8 nucleotides line up with TRBD1. Unmatched junction bases numbered 5, after V lost 7 bases and J lost 1 base. The CDR3 sequence is 14 residues long.

This clonotype was counted between two and nine times. This rearrangement joins TRBV12-3 or TRBV12-4 to TRBJ1-5; D is perhaps TRBD1 (5 bases). The CDR3 sequence is 14 residues long. V was clipped by 10 bases and J by 2 bases, with 15 bases between them. CDR3 DNA: TGTGCCACCCGGGTGGGGCATGGCAATCAGCCCCAGCATTTT. This sequence encodes CATRVGHGNQPQHF.

The V gene is TRBV7-2, the J gene TRBJ2-5; D possibly corresponds to TRBD1 (6 bases). This CDR3 spans 16 amino acids. V was cut by 2 bases and J by 2 bases, with 15 bases left in between. Per germline, CDR1 SGHTA and CDR2 FQGNSA. The CDR3, as DNA: TGTGCCAGCAGCTTACCCCGGGACACTGCTCAAGAGACCCAGTACTTC. Amino acid sequence: CASSLPRDTAQETQYF. Using reference TRBV7-2 and TRBJ2-5 for the parts outside the CDR3, the full variable domain is GAGVSQSPSNKVTEKGKDVELRCDPISGHTALYWYRQSLGQGLEFLIYFQGNSAPDKSGLPSDRFSAERTGGSVSTLTIQRTQQEDSAVYLCASSLPRDTAQETQYFGPGTRLLVL.

This clonotype was detected a few times. V is TRBV12-3 or TRBV12-4 and J is TRBJ2-5, with 7 bases fitting TRBD1. The CDR3 runs to 11 residues. The CDR3 nucleotides read TGTGCAACCGGGACAGAAGAGACCCAGTACTTC. Residues: CATGTEETQYF.

There are a few counts of this clonotype. This chain joins TRBV5-5 and TRBJ2-2; 8 positions agree with TRBD1. Germline V lookup: CDR1 SGHKS, CDR2 YYEKEE (reference sequence). J lost 5 bases, V lost 6 bases, and 6 bases had no gene match. This CDR3 has 14 amino acids. The CDR3 spells CASNSQGVTGELFF. CDR3 DNA sequence: TGTGCCAGCAACTCACAGGGGGTGACCGGGGAGCTGTTTTTT.

The chain couples TRBV3-1 to TRBJ2-2, with a tentative D call TRBD2 (5 bases). CDR1 is LGHDT and CDR2 is YNNKEL in the germline V gene (reference sequence). V lost 0 bases and J lost 6, with 11 bases in between. This CDR3 is 15 amino acids long. The CDR3 reads CASSQERVVAGELFF. In nucleotides, the CDR3 is TGTGCCAGCAGCCAAGAGAGGGTGGTGGCCGGGGAGCTGTTTTTT.

The gene calls are TRBV10-1 and TRBJ1-2, with TRBD1 matching 7 bases. V lost 3 bases to trimming and J lost 4 bases; unmatched junction nucleotides: 11. Germline CDR1 WNHNN, CDR2 SYGVQD (reference sequence). The CDR3 contains 16 residues. The DNA for the CDR3 is TGCGCCAGCAGTGAAAGCTTCCTGGGACAGTCCTATGGCTACACCTTC. Translating gives CASSESFLGQSYGYTF.

On this clonotype: The CDR3 does not end in the conserved phenylalanine or tryptophan, so this is likely a read error. The CDR3 DNA reads as TGCAGTGCTAGGACAGGGGTTGAGGCTGGAAACACCATATATTGT. The encoded protein is CSARTGVEAGNTIYC. The chain employs TRBV20-1 and TRBJ1-3; TRBD1 matches 8 bases. V dropped 3 bases and J dropped 2; count of bases not matched to a gene: 6. This CDR3 spans 15 amino acids. CDR1 DFQATT and CDR2 SNEGSKA come from the germline V gene (reference sequence).

The chain carries TRBV11-2 and TRBJ2-4; 9 bases map to TRBD2. Germline CDR1 reads SGHAT; CDR2 reads FQNNGV. Unmatched junction bases numbered 6, after V lost 4 bases and J lost 8 bases. The CDR3 loop spans 14 amino acids. This chain's CDR3 is CASSWGLAQDIQYF. The CDR3 DNA sequence: TGTGCCAGCAGCTGGGGACTAGCTCAAGACATTCAGTACTTC.

This clonotype was detected only a few times. The V and J genes are TRBV20-1 and TRBJ2-5, with a weak D call TRBD1 (5 bases). CDR1 is DFQATT, CDR2 SNEGSKA, per germline (reference sequence). Trimming shortened V by 1 base and J by 2 bases, and 11 bases separated the two germline ends. This CDR3 spans 14 amino acids. CDR3 region: CSARGFAGQETQYF. In nucleotides, the CDR3 is TGCAGTGCTAGAGGCTTTGCAGGGCAAGAGACCCAGTACTTC.

The genes are TRBV6-5 and TRBJ2-1; D might be TRBD1 (6 bases). Germline V gives CDR1 MNHEY, CDR2 SVGAGI. V lost 0 bases to trimming and J lost 5 bases, with 8 bases between them. The CDR3 is 14 amino acids. As DNA, the CDR3 is TGTGCCAGCAGTTACTCGACAGGCAACAATGAGCAGTTCTTC. This sequence encodes CASSYSTGNNEQFF.

Here the CDR3 reads CASSPNYRGSNYGYTF. As DNA, the CDR3 is TGTGCCAGCAGTCCCAATTACAGGGGGTCTAACTATGGCTACACCTTC. This rearrangement joins TRBV12-3 or TRBV12-4 to TRBJ1-2; 8 bases align to TRBD1. V trimming: 5 bases; J trimming: 0 bases; junction bases outside the gene matches: 8. This CDR3 has 16 amino acids.

The chain recombines TRBV6-5 with TRBJ2-1; D might be TRBD2 (6 bases). The CDR3 spans 14 residues. The V end was cut by 8 bases, the J end by 4 bases, with 15 bases between. The germline V gene has CDR1 MNHEY and CDR2 SVGAGI. The CDR3 region has the DNA TGTGCCAGCCGGGACGGGAGTAGGTACAATGAGCAGTTCTTC. Translated, it gives CASRDGSRYNEQFF.

This chain joins TRBV12-3 or TRBV12-4 and TRBJ1-2; D is unresolved. V gave up 3 bases and J gave up 8 bases, with 13 bases separating them. CDR3 size: 13 residues. DNA of the CDR3: TGTGCCAGCAGTTTTCACGGGTCTATGGGCTACACCTTC. Its protein product is CASSFHGSMGYTF.

This clonotype came up a few times. This sequence joins TRBV13 and TRBJ2-5, with TRBD2 identical over 7 bases. The CDR3 loop spans 17 amino acids. The V segment lost 6 bases and the J segment 6 bases; nucleotides outside the gene matches: 19. Per the germline V gene, CDR1 is PRHDT and CDR2 is FYEKMQ (reference sequence). CDR3 amino acids: CASSPFQREAARQTQYF. The CDR3 region has the DNA TGTGCCAGCAGTCCGTTCCAGCGGGAAGCCGCTCGACAGACCCAGTACTTC.

The rearrangement uses TRBV20-1 and TRBJ2-6; 10 bases are a match to TRBD2. The CDR3 consists of 17 residues. Germline V gene lookup returns CDR1 DFQATT and CDR2 SNEGSKA (reference sequence). J was trimmed by 0 bases and V by 1 base; bases with no gene match: 3. CDR3 sequence: CSARGLAGRSGANVLTF. The CDR3, as DNA: TGCAGTGCTAGAGGACTAGCGGGCCGCTCTGGGGCCAACGTCCTGACTTTC.

This sequence joins TRBV9 and TRBJ1-4, with D perhaps matching TRBD1 (6 bases). V lost 4 bases and J 0 bases, leaving 16 bases between the germline ends. The CDR3 contains 17 residues. Germline V CDR1 and CDR2: SGDLS, YYNGEE. CDR3 nucleotides: TGTGCCAGCAGCTCCCGGAGACAGGCTGCAACTAATGAAAAACTGTTTTTT. Protein sequence: CASSSRRQAATNEKLFF. The variable domain in full, completed from reference TRBV9 and TRBJ1-4, reads DSGVTQTPKHLITATGQRVTLRCSPRSGDLSVYWYQQSLDQGLQFLIQYYNGEERAKGNILERFSAQQFPDLHSELNLSSLELGDSALYFCASSSRRQAATNEKLFFGSGTQLSVL.

This chain uses TRBV30 with TRBJ2-7, with 7 bases fitting TRBD2. The V and J ends lost 0 bases and 5 bases, in that order; junction bases with no gene match: 10. The length of the CDR3 is 15 residues. CDR1 GTSNPN and CDR2 SVGIG come from the germline V gene (reference sequence). DNA of the CDR3: TGTGCCTGGAGTGTAGGAGGCGGGAGAGTGGACGAGCAGTACTTC. It is translated as CAWSVGGGRVDEQYF.

This clonotype occurred a few times. This chain uses TRBV4-3 with TRBJ2-1, with 14 bases aligning to TRBD2. CDR1 and CDR2 from the germline V gene are LGHNA and YSLEER. With 3 bases clipped from V and 7 bases from J, the junction kept 8 bases outside the gene matches. The CDR3 extends over 17 amino acids. CDR3 sequence (DNA): TGCGCCAGCAGCCATAGGGAGGGACTAGCGGGAGTTAATGAGCAGTTCTTC. Residues: CASSHREGLAGVNEQFF.

This chain joins TRBV4-1 and TRBJ2-7; D gene unclear. The V end lost 3 bases, the J end lost 5 bases, and 11 bases lay between the germline ends. The germline gives CDR1 MGHRA, CDR2 YSYEKL. The CDR3 has 13 amino acids. The CDR3: CASSQSLPDEQYF. The DNA for the CDR3 is TGCGCCAGCAGCCAGTCCCTCCCCGACGAGCAGTACTTC.